This TCR beta chain was sequenced for a study of regulatory T cells in long-lasting Graves disease. Study-wide results and limits: There was favoring of TRBV28, TRBJ1-2 and TRBJ2-5 in persistent disease.

This clonotype was observed many times. The antigen is unknown. V was shortened by 2 bases and J by 4 bases, with 8 bases between the two germline ends. The length of the CDR3 is 13 residues. Germline CDR1 reads SGHTA; CDR2 reads FQGNSA. Arm-PCR with iRepertoire HTBI primers amplified the CDR3 regions for these TCR beta libraries. TCRdb reprocessed the multiplex PCR reads via MiXCR and lists one record per CDR3 protein. Of hundreds of thousands of distinct CDR3 sequences in the sample, around 20% were seen once. Specified time point: persistent/refractory GD, antithyroid drugs over 5 years with positive TRAb. The authors made the TCR library using RNA they extracted from PBMCs.

J is TRBJ1-2 and V is TRBV7-2; D perhaps matches TRBD1 (5 bases). The receptor comes from a female donor with Graves disease. Sequenced here: peripheral blood mononuclear cells (PBMCs), sampled when the disease was refractory, from a patient treated with antithyroid drugs. The CDR3 DNA follows: TGTGCCAGCAGCTTATTAGGGACCTATGGCTACACCTTC. This gives the protein CASSLLGTYGYTF.